Presented here are 14 T cell receptor beta chains from one specimen sequenced in a study of blood T cells in healthy people across ages. Then a second PCR, running roughly 7 to 11 cycles, was carried out with a sample-barcoded 5' primer and a J-beta primer mix. TCRdb reprocessed the 5' RACE reads via MiXCR and lists one record per CDR3 protein. The sample includes hundreds of thousands of distinct CDR3 sequences, approximately 51% of them seen just once. The sample was blood. Receptor source: a man between 60 and 70 years old in good health.

This clonotype was seen a handful of times. V usage is TRBV11-2 and J usage is TRBJ2-5, with D unclear. This CDR3 is 11 amino acids long. Germline CDR1 SGHAT, CDR2 FQNNGV. V was cut by 5 bases and J by 5 bases, with 6 bases left in between. CDR3 DNA: TGTGCCAGCAGCCCAGCGGAGACCCAGTACTTC. Translating it yields CASSPAETQYF.

V gene TRBV6-2 or TRBV6-3 combines with J gene TRBJ2-3, with a weak D call TRBD2 (5 bases). CDR3 length equals 14 residues. CDR1 is MNHEY and CDR2 is SVGEGT in the germline V gene. Deletions cut 6 bases from V and 5 bases from J, with 15 bases between. CDR3 loop: CASSLDSARDTQYF. For the CDR3, the DNA is TGTGCCAGCAGCCTGGACTCCGCCAGAGATACGCAGTATTTT.

This chain connects TRBV6-5 to TRBJ1-1; perhaps TRBD1 as D (5 bases). CDR1 and CDR2 from the germline V gene are MNHEY and SVGAGI. The CDR3 is made up of 14 amino acids. Trimming stripped 5 bases from V and 4 bases from J, with 14 bases between. CDR3 loop: CASSAGREATEAFF. The CDR3, as DNA: TGTGCCAGCAGTGCCGGCAGGGAGGCCACTGAAGCTTTCTTT.

This clonotype has just a few counts. The rearrangement links TRBV7-2 to TRBJ2-3; tentatively, D is TRBD2 (6 bases). This CDR3 is 15 amino acids long. The V end was cut by 1 base, the J end by 2 bases, with 10 bases between. The germline V gene has CDR1 SGHTA and CDR2 FQGNSA. The CDR3 region is CASSLEVAATDTQYF. The CDR3 region has the DNA TGTGCCAGCAGCTTAGAGGTAGCGGCCACAGATACGCAGTATTTT.

J is TRBJ2-1 and V is TRBV3-1; D is possibly TRBD1 or TRBD2 (5 bases each). The V end lost 4 bases, the J end lost 5 bases, and 18 bases lay between the germline ends. The CDR3 extends over 16 amino acids. Germline CDR1 reads LGHDT; CDR2 reads YNNKEL (reference sequence). For the CDR3, the DNA is TGTGCCAGCAGCCCCCCCGTGTTCCCGGGGCACAATGAGCAGTTCTTC. This translates into CASSPPVFPGHNEQFF.

The chain combines TRBV28 with TRBJ2-7; 13 nucleotides match TRBD2. The J call may be mistaken, given a closer DNA end match to TRBJ2-5. The V gene's germline CDR1 is MDHEN and CDR2 SYDVKM. The length of the CDR3 is 15 residues. CDR3 nucleotides: TGTGCCAGCAGTCAACTAGCGGGAGGGCCGGGGACCCAGTACTTC. It yields the protein CASSQLAGGPGTQYF.

This clonotype was picked up many times. The chain uses TRBV20-1 and TRBJ2-1; 12 positions agree with TRBD2. CDR3 size: 19 residues. V lost 1 base and J lost 0; bases outside the gene matches: 10. Per germline, CDR1 DFQATT and CDR2 SNEGSKA (reference sequence). CDR3 bases: TGCAGTGCTAGAGGGAGGGGACTAGCGGGTGGAAGCTCCTACAATGAGCAGTTCTTC. It translates to CSARGRGLAGGSSYNEQFF.

This chain joins TRBV5-1 and TRBJ2-3; D possibly corresponds to TRBD1 (5 bases). The CDR3 is 14 residues long. V lost 5 bases and J lost 1, with 11 bases in between. Germline assignment: CDR1 SGHRS and CDR2 YFSETQ. In DNA, the CDR3 is TGCGCCAGCAGATCTGGGGCACGCACAGATACGCAGTATTTT. The encoded protein is CASRSGARTDTQYF.

This clonotype was observed many times. Just one base apart from a much larger clone, this may be a read error. The rearrangement joins TRBV2 to TRBJ2-5; TRBD2 matches at 12 bases. Germline loops: CDR1 SNHLY, CDR2 FYNNEI. The V gene end was trimmed by 3 bases and the J gene end by 5 bases; junction bases not matched to a gene: 10. The CDR3 length is 17 residues. The CDR3 region is CASSDLAGGGILETQYF. The CDR3 DNA sequence: TGTGCCAGCAGTGACCTAGCGGGAGGGGGTATTTTGGAGACCCAGTACTTC.

This clonotype was picked up a small number of times. Being one base from a much bigger clone, this may be a read error. J is TRBJ2-1 and V is TRBV5-1; D is unresolved. TRBJ2-7 explains the end of the DNA better; the J call may be wrong. This CDR3 contains 13 residues. Germline V gene lookup returns CDR1 SGHRS and CDR2 YFSETQ. DNA for the CDR3: TGCGCCAGCAGCGCTCTGTCCTACAATGAGCAGTACTTC. Its protein is CASSALSYNEQYF.

This rearrangement joins TRBV29-1 to TRBJ2-1; D might be TRBD2 (6 bases). V was pared by 8 bases and J by 4 bases, with 15 bases between. The CDR3 contains 13 residues. CDR1 is SQVTM, CDR2 ANQGSEA, per germline. This CDR3 is CSPPLAVYNEQFF. For the CDR3, the DNA is TGCAGCCCCCCCTTAGCGGTATACAATGAGCAGTTCTTC.

The chain uses TRBV9 and TRBJ2-1; tentatively, D is TRBD1 (6 bases). The DNA end is a closer match to TRBJ2-7, so the J assignment may be wrong. Germline CDR1 and CDR2: SGDLS and YYNGEE. CDR3 length: 15 amino acids. CDR3 DNA sequence: TGTGCCAGCAGCGGAGGCAGGGGTAGGTACAATGAGCAGTACTTC. Translating it yields CASSGGRGRYNEQYF.

The rearrangement links TRBV20-1 to TRBJ1-5; the match to TRBD1 covers 7 bases. After removal of 2 bases from V and 4 bases from J, the junction contained 14 bases not matched to a gene. The V gene's germline CDR1 is DFQATT and CDR2 SNEGSKA (reference sequence). The CDR3 is 17 residues long. CDR3 sequence (DNA): TGCAGTGCTAGAAATTCGGCCACGGGACAGCCGAATCAGCCCCAGCATTTT. Translated: CSARNSATGQPNQPQHF.

The V gene is TRBV7-2, the J gene TRBJ2-3; no definite D call. Germline V CDR1 and CDR2: SGHTA, FQGNSA. V dropped 5 bases and J dropped 6 bases, with 9 bases sitting between them. This CDR3 has 12 amino acids. As DNA, the CDR3 is TGTGCCAGCAGCCACCCCAGGGATACGCAGTATTTT. It codes for CASSHPRDTQYF.